This TCR beta chain was obtained from a study of blood T cell repertoires in COVID-19. Study at large: Donors in the United States, Italy and Spain gave samples during acute or convalescent COVID-19.

The assay was immunoSEQ multiplex PCR, and TCRdb's table has in-frame clones only and misses some. The sample comprises a few hundred thousand clones, roughly 90% of which are singletons, and just under 0.95% rests with the top ten. V shed 5 bases, J shed 4 bases, and the junction held 10 bases outside the gene matches. Germline CDR1 and CDR2: SEHNR and FQNEAQ (reference sequence). This CDR3 is 15 amino acids long. The TCR was taken from a woman aged 40-49 years who had recovered from COVID-19. The J gene is TRBJ2-7, the V gene TRBV7-9, with 8 bases aligning to TRBD1. Sequencing used peripheral blood. The CDR3 coding sequence is TGTGCCAGCAGCCCTACGACAGGGGTTGAGTACGAGCAGTACTTC. This encodes CASSPTTGVEYEQYF.